Sequencing of this T cell receptor beta chain was carried out in a study of cytomegalovirus exposure and HLA in healthy donors. PCR amplification relied on 60 Vbeta primers (plus 13 Jbeta primers). Data came from immunoSEQ multiplex PCR; TCRdb stores just in-frame clones and leaves some out. The profile shows 160,000 or so clones, 65% to 85% of them singletons. The germline V gene has CDR1 SGHNT and CDR2 YENEEA. This CDR3 spans 14 amino acids. V was trimmed by 3 bases and J by 3 bases, leaving 12 bases between them. Notes on this clone: Other DNA sequences in this specimen translate into the identical CDR3.

The clonotype originates from a woman aged 18 to 35 in good health and CMV-seronegative. Material for sequencing was PBMCs. V is TRBV11-3 and J is TRBJ2-7, with a weak D call TRBD2 (6 bases). CDR3 sequence reads: CASSLHRGSYEQYF. CDR3 sequence (DNA): TGTGCCAGCAGCTTGCATCGGGGGAGCTACGAGCAGTACTTC.